This TCR beta chain was profiled in a study of post-analysis software for immune sequencing data. Overall study: Progressive-relapsing, secondary progressive and relapsing-remitting multiple sclerosis were among the disease courses included. Study outcomes and limitations: Those samples that were prepared in the same batch co-clustered strongly by F measure. Patients used roughly five TRBV segments, including TRBV5-6, TRBV5-1 and TRBV20-1, more often than controls. Compared against controls, patients with multiple sclerosis displayed significantly lower normalized Chao1 diversity.

Included in the TCR beta cDNA libraries were unique molecular identifiers. Each sample of 1 to 10 million input T cells yielded around 500,000 cDNA molecules, so each molecule approximated one T cell. TCRdb reprocessed the PCR reads with MiXCR, giving one entry per CDR3 protein. The table lists approximately 660,000 distinct CDR3 sequences, approximately 60% of them singletons. About this clonotype: What it recognizes is unknown.

The CDR3 is 14 residues long. Trimming cost V 5 bases and J 6 bases; bases outside gene matches: 5. CDR1 is SGHVS and CDR2 is FQNEAQ in the germline V gene. This receptor was identified in a girl aged 2-10 years with multiple sclerosis. Sequencing was performed on blood. The chain has TRBV7-8 and TRBJ1-2; 11 nucleotides agree with TRBD1. The CDR3 DNA reads TGTGCCAGCAGCCGTCGGGACAGGGGGGATGGCTACACCTTC. Translated, it gives CASSRRDRGDGYTF.